The clone carrying this TCR beta chain was observed a few times. Its antigen is still unknown. TCRdb redid the calling of the 5' RACE reads with MiXCR, one entry per CDR3 protein. In the table there are some 240,000 distinct CDR3 sequences, under 20% of which are singletons. The junction had 6 bases not matched to a gene; V was cut back by 2 bases and J by 0 bases. This CDR3 has 17 residues. CDR1 and CDR2 (germline): MDHEN, SYDVKM. These data originate in a study of CD8 T cells in ankylosing spondylitis. General study results and limits: Reactive arthritis synovial fluid and blood previously showed some of these motif variants. Disease-linked clones had a CD8+ phenotype and relatively low frequency in peripheral blood.

The sequence came from a male donor with ankylosing spondylitis or in good health (not recorded which). V and J are TRBV28 and TRBJ2-2; TRBD1 agrees at 7 bases. The material sequenced was blood, either unsorted or a sorted T cell fraction (not recorded which). CDR3 sequence (DNA): TGTGCCAGCAGTTTACCCGGACAGGCTTCGAACACCGGGGAGCTGTTTTTT. It encodes CASSLPGQASNTGELFF. Variable domain in full (rest from reference TRBV28 and TRBJ2-2): DVKVTQSSRYLVKRTGEKVFLECVQDMDHENMFWYRQDPGLGLRLIYFSYDVKMKEKGDIPEGYSVSREKKERFSLILESASTNQTSMYLCASSLPGQASNTGELFFGEGSRLTVL.